The next 2 T cell receptor beta chains were all read from a single sample in a study of T cells in Graves' hyperthyroidism and ophthalmopathy. There were TCR beta CDR3 regions amplified from RNA transcripts. HTBI primers drove first-round RT-PCR of the TCR CDR3. TCRdb independently ran MiXCR on the multiplex PCR reads; one entry per CDR3 protein. The sample lists approximately 400,000 distinct CDR3 sequences, 13% to 15% occurring once. The sequenced sample was blood. The receptor source for this set is a woman in her 30s with Graves' ophthalmopathy.

This clonotype has ten or more counts. The V call is TRBV27, the J call TRBJ1-2; D gene unclear. V shed 1 base and J shed 8 bases, with 11 bases lying between them. The germline gives CDR1 MNHEY, CDR2 SMNVEV (reference sequence). This CDR3 spans 13 amino acids. The CDR3 loop reads CASSLFQGGGYTF. Here the CDR3 DNA reads TGTGCCAGCAGTTTATTTCAAGGAGGGGGCTACACCTTC.

The chain carries TRBV7-2 and TRBJ2-7; TRBD2 matches at 8 bases. There are 14 residues in the CDR3. CDR1 SGHTA and CDR2 FQGNSA come from the germline V gene. The J segment lost 0 bases and the V segment lost 6 bases, leaving 4 bases of the junction unmatched. Here the CDR3 DNA reads TGTGCCAGCAGACGGGGGGGTAGCTCCTACGAGCAGTACTTC. This codes for CASRRGGSSYEQYF.